This TCR beta chain was found in a study of long-term antiretroviral therapy in people with HIV. The CDR3 covers 15 residues. V shed 4 bases and J shed 4 bases, with 13 bases lying between them. CDR1 and CDR2 from the germline V gene are SGHTA and FQGTGA. Running of the v3.0 immunoSEQ assay took place at survey level. Sequenced by immunoSEQ multiplex PCR; TCRdb stores in-frame clones only, minus some. Of 40,000 or so clones listed, 75% to 90% are singletons. There were roughly 0.9-11 million cryopreserved PBMC in the samples before DNA extraction. This chain links TRBV7-3 with TRBJ2-2, with D perhaps TRBD1 or TRBD2 (5 bases each). The source is a woman younger than 30 with HIV. The sample here was unsorted PBMCs, taken just before starting antiretroviral therapy. CDR3 coding DNA: TGTGCCAGCAGCTCCCGGGACGGAAGCACCGGGGAGCTGTTTTTT. Residues: CASSSRDGSTGELFF.